One and the same sample provided the 3 T cell receptor beta chains below, sequenced in a study of sequential checkpoint blockade in melanoma (dated by TCRdb to the late 2010s). The library relied on the immunoSEQ multiplex PCR assay. Here the immuneACCESS table is served through TCRdb, limited to in-frame sequences with V and J called. Missing clones are a known gap in these copies; in checked studies unresolved V genes cover under half, and the rest lacks a known reason. For this sample the table gives a few thousand clones, of which around 19% were detected only once. The ten largest account for about a quarter of the sample. Interpreted using the paper, the treatment or condition label stands for: randomized to nivolumab then ipilimumab (arm A) or the reverse (arm B). Here the sequenced sample was tumor tissue (inferred from file names), taken from a patient given nivolumab and ipilimumab in sequence. The receptors were sampled from a human donor with melanoma.

The DNA for the CDR3 is TGTGCCAGCAGTGAAGTCGGGAGTCAGCCCCAGCATTTT. This codes for CASSEVGSQPQHF. V is TRBV25-1 and J is TRBJ1-5; D unresolved. This CDR3 contains 13 residues. CDR1 and CDR2 (germline): MGHDK, SYGVNS. V was clipped by 2 bases and J by 6 bases, with 8 bases between them.

This clone was counted only a few times. The rearrangement uses TRBV16 and TRBJ1-6; unclear D gene. Germline V CDR1 and CDR2: KGHSY, FQNENV. Trimming cost V 2 bases and J 7 bases, with 12 bases left between them. The CDR3 is made up of 15 amino acids. CDR3 loop: CASSQPPGGNSPLHF. For the CDR3, the DNA is TGTGCCAGCAGCCAACCCCCGGGTGGGAATTCACCCCTCCACTTT.

This clone occurred many times. V gene TRBV11-3 combines with J gene TRBJ2-3, with D tentatively TRBD1 (5 bases). CDR1 and CDR2 from the germline V gene are SGHNT and YENEEA. The V gene lost 1 base and the J gene lost 6 bases, with 11 bases spanning the gap. The CDR3 runs to 14 residues. CDR3 amino acids: CASSLVPGWDTQYF. Written as DNA, the CDR3 is TGTGCCAGCAGCTTAGTCCCAGGGTGGGATACGCAGTATTTT.